A single sample is the source of the 6 T cell receptor beta chains below, sequenced in a study of circulating and synovial CD4+ cells in juvenile arthritis (dated by TCRdb to 2014 to 2015). Libraries were built with the immunoSEQ multiplex PCR assay. TCRdb's version of the immuneACCESS table is confined to in-frame rearrangements and falls short of the full clone set. An unresolved V gene accounts for under half of the shortfall where checked; the remainder is of unknown origin. The sample records 39,000 or so clones, roughly 94% of which are singletons. Of the sample, around 0.67% is held by the ten largest clones. Sequenced input: CD4+ T cells from blood. These TCRs come from a human donor with juvenile idiopathic arthritis.

V gene TRBV10-3 combines with J gene TRBJ1-4, with a weak D call TRBD1 (5 bases). V dropped 7 bases and J dropped 8 bases, with 14 bases sitting between them. In germline, CDR1 is ENHRY, CDR2 SYGVKD. CDR3 length equals 13 residues. In DNA form, the CDR3 reads TGTGCCATCAACGGGGGTCGCGGGGAAAAACTGTTTTTT. It yields the protein CAINGGRGEKLFF.

CDR3 DNA: TGCAGCACCTTTGGGGGGAGTAGGGATGAAAAACTGTTTTTT. Its translation is CSTFGGSRDEKLFF. The chain couples TRBV29-1 to TRBJ1-4, with D perhaps TRBD1 (5 bases). This CDR3 contains 14 residues. The V end was cut by 8 bases, the J end by 6 bases, with 19 bases between. In germline, CDR1 is SQVTM, CDR2 ANQGSEA.

This chain uses TRBV15 with TRBJ1-3; tentative D call: TRBD1 (6 bases). The germline V gene encodes CDR1 LNHNV and CDR2 YYDKDF (reference sequence). Trimming left V 0 bases short and J 2 bases short, with 11 bases between. The CDR3 covers 16 residues. CDR3 nucleotides: TGTGCCACCAGCAGAGATAGGGACATCGCTGGAAACACCATATATTTT. This gives the protein CATSRDRDIAGNTIYF. Full variable domain (rest looked up from reference TRBV15 and TRBJ1-3): DAMVIQNPRYQVTQFGKPVTLSCSQTLNHNVMYWYQQKSSQAPKLLFHYYDKDFNNEADTPDNFQSRRPNTSFCFLDIRSPGLGDTAMYLCATSRDRDIAGNTIYFGEGSWLTVV.

This sequence joins TRBV7-2 and TRBJ1-2, with D hard to call. The CDR3 loop spans 15 amino acids. V lost 1 base and J 0 bases, leaving 9 bases between the germline ends. The V gene's germline CDR1 is SGHTA and CDR2 FQGNSA. CDR3 protein: CASSLVSGSNYGYTF. The CDR3 DNA is TGTGCCAGCAGCTTAGTGTCCGGTTCTAACTATGGCTACACCTTC.

V gene TRBV5-6 combines with J gene TRBJ1-1, with D uncertain. CDR1 is SGHDT and CDR2 is YYEEEE in the germline V gene. V was shortened by 2 bases and J by 1 base, with 12 bases between the two germline ends. There are 15 residues in the CDR3. CDR3 region: CASSFKAGGNTEAFF. CDR3 DNA sequence: TGTGCCAGCAGCTTTAAAGCCGGTGGGAACACTGAAGCTTTCTTT.

V is TRBV4-1 and J is TRBJ1-2; D gene unclear. Germline loops: CDR1 MGHRA, CDR2 YSYEKL. V lost 0 bases to trimming and J lost 5 bases, with 13 bases between them. The CDR3 runs to 15 residues. In nucleotides, the CDR3 is TGCGCCAGCAGCCAAGACTGGCAGGCCCGATATGGCTACACCTTC. Translated, it gives CASSQDWQARYGYTF.